Below are 28 T cell receptor beta chains sequenced from a single sample in a study of human T cells and chemical hapten exposure. The sample's time point: pre-sensitization, week 0. Treatment indicated: therapeutic diphenylcyclopropenone sensitization with weekly scalp DPC. TCRdb reprocessed the RACE reads via MiXCR and lists one record per CDR3 protein. In the table there are 35,000 to 50,000 distinct CDR3 sequences, roughly 12% of which are singletons. The sequencing here drew on whole blood, taken in connection with sensitization to the hapten diphenylcyclopropenone (DPC). All receptors come from a woman under 40 with alopecia areata. Some clones in this sample may be carry-over from other donors' samples.

This clonotype was observed at least ten times. The V gene is TRBV6-2 or TRBV6-3, the J gene TRBJ1-2, with D tentatively TRBD1 (6 bases). CDR1 MNHEY and CDR2 SVGEGT come from the germline V gene. The CDR3 loop spans 15 amino acids. V was clipped by 0 bases and J by 4 bases, with 12 bases between them. Here the CDR3 DNA reads TGTGCCAGCAGTTACTCTTTCGACAGGATCTATGGCTACACCTTC. Encoded protein: CASSYSFDRIYGYTF.

V and J are TRBV7-9 and TRBJ2-7; D remains unclear. The V gene lost 0 bases and the J gene lost 5 bases, with 11 bases spanning the gap. Germline CDR1 and CDR2: SEHNR and FQNEAQ (reference sequence). The CDR3 is 14 residues long. The CDR3 DNA reads TGTGCCAGCAGCTTAGCGTCCGGCGCGGACGAGCAGTACTTC. Amino acids: CASSLASGADEQYF.

The V call is TRBV11-2, the J call TRBJ2-3; no clear D gene. The germline CDR1 and CDR2 sequences are SGHAT and FQNNGV. The CDR3 runs to 14 residues. The V gene lost 5 bases and the J gene lost 3 bases, with 12 bases spanning the gap. The CDR3 DNA reads as TGTGCCAGCAGCGGAGTAGTACGTACAGATACGCAGTATTTT. It encodes CASSGVVRTDTQYF.

This rearrangement joins TRBV29-1 to TRBJ2-7, with 12 nucleotides matching TRBD1. Germline CDR1 is SQVTM and CDR2 is ANQGSEA. The CDR3 has 14 residues. Trimming removed 7 bases from V and 3 bases from J; junction bases left unmatched: 7. The CDR3 DNA reads TGCAGCGCAATAGGGACAGGGGGCTTCTACGAGCAGTACTTC. This translates into CSAIGTGGFYEQYF.

This clonotype was seen repeatedly, ten times or more. The chain links TRBV4-1 to TRBJ1-2; 9 nucleotides agree with TRBD1. Looked up from germline, CDR1 is MGHRA and CDR2 is YSYEKL. V lost 1 base and J lost 5; bases outside the gene matches: 5. The CDR3 loop spans 15 amino acids. The CDR3 region has the DNA TGCGCCAGCAGCCAAGGGACAGGGGTGAATTATGGCTACACCTTC. Amino acid sequence: CASSQGTGVNYGYTF.

The J gene is TRBJ2-1, the V gene TRBV29-1; possibly TRBD1 for D (6 bases). This CDR3 has 15 amino acids. V shed 7 bases and J shed 0 bases, with 16 bases lying between them. In germline, CDR1 is SQVTM, CDR2 ANQGSEA. The DNA for the CDR3 is TGCAGCGCCTTAGGGGGTCATGACTCCTACAATGAGCAGTTCTTC. Amino acid sequence: CSALGGHDSYNEQFF.

This clonotype was seen more than once but under ten times. The rearrangement joins TRBV7-9 to TRBJ2-3; a possible D gene is TRBD2 (6 bases). V dropped 7 bases and J dropped 0 bases, with 14 bases sitting between them. Germline CDR1 reads SEHNR; CDR2 reads FQNEAQ (reference sequence). This CDR3 contains 15 residues. The CDR3 nucleotides are TGTGCCAGCACGTCTCCGAGCGGGAGCACAGATACGCAGTATTTT. Translated: CASTSPSGSTDTQYF.

A few counts support this clonotype. The rearrangement links TRBV4-3 to TRBJ1-2; D perhaps matches TRBD1 (6 bases). The germline gives CDR1 LGHNA, CDR2 YSLEER. Trimming cost V 0 bases and J 1 base, with 9 bases left between them. The CDR3 is 15 amino acids. The CDR3 nucleotides read TGCGCCAGCAGCCAAGAGGGACATATTAACTATGGCTACACCTTC. It specifies CASSQEGHINYGYTF.

This clonotype showed up just a few times. The genes are TRBV29-1 and TRBJ1-2, with a weak D call TRBD1 (6 bases). Germline lookup yields CDR1 SQVTM and CDR2 ANQGSEA. V lost 2 bases to trimming and J lost 1 base, with 14 bases between them. This CDR3 contains 15 residues. CDR3 sequence reads: CSVESETGLNYGYTF. The CDR3, as DNA: TGCAGCGTTGAAAGTGAGACAGGACTTAACTATGGCTACACCTTC. The whole variable domain, filled in from reference TRBV29-1 and TRBJ1-2, reads SAVISQKPSRDICQRGTSLTIQCQVDSQVTMMFWYRQQPGQSLTLIATANQGSEATYESGFVIDKFPISRPNLTFSTLTVSNMSPEDSSIYLCSVESETGLNYGYTFGSGTRLTVV.

The chain combines TRBV24-1 with TRBJ2-3; TRBD2 matches 8 bases. The V segment lost 3 bases and the J segment 7 bases; nucleotides outside the gene matches: 11. The germline gives CDR1 KGHDR, CDR2 SFDVKD. The CDR3 sequence is 16 residues long. CDR3 DNA sequence: TGTGCCACCAGTGATCCCAAAGCGGGAGTGAGGAATACGCAGTATTTT. Its translation: CATSDPKAGVRNTQYF.

This clonotype is a singleton in its sample. J is TRBJ2-1 and V is TRBV5-1; D remains unclear. CDR1 SGHRS and CDR2 YFSETQ come from the germline V gene. This CDR3 region has 13 residues. V lost 3 bases, J lost 5 bases, and 9 bases lay in between. DNA for the CDR3: TGCGCCAGCAGCTATGTCCCGGACAATGAGCAGTTCTTC. Its protein product is CASSYVPDNEQFF.

This clonotype has more than one count but fewer than ten. This chain joins TRBV12-2 and TRBJ1-1. TRBV12-2 is flagged as a pseudogene. The CDR3 loop spans 15 amino acids. The CDR3 here is CASRPQDGMNTEAFF. CDR3 in DNA: TGTGCAAGTCGCCCTCAGGACGGAATGAACACTGAAGCTTTCTTT.

The CDR3 bases are TGTGCCAGCTCCCGGGACAACCAAGAGACCCAGTACTTC. It yields the protein CASSRDNQETQYF. The chain carries TRBV2 and TRBJ2-5, with a tentative D call TRBD1 (6 bases). The CDR3 consists of 13 residues. The germline V gene encodes CDR1 SNHLY and CDR2 FYNNEI. Trimming shortened V by 8 bases and J by 0 bases, and 10 bases separated the two germline ends.

The chain combines TRBV7-9 with TRBJ2-6; possible D gene TRBD1, 6 bases. CDR1 and CDR2 (germline): SEHNR, FQNEAQ (reference sequence). V lost 6 bases, J lost 4 bases, and 13 bases lay in between. There are 15 residues in the CDR3. CDR3 sequence (DNA): TGTGCCAGCAGTTCTCCAGGGGACGGGGCCAACGTCCTGACTTTC. It specifies CASSSPGDGANVLTF.

This clonotype was seen repeatedly, ten times or more. CDR3 sequence (DNA): TGTGCCAGCAGCTTACGGACGGGAAAAAACCCTGAAGCTTTCTTT. Protein product: CASSLRTGKNPEAFF. The chain links TRBV11-2 to TRBJ1-1; no definite D call. The CDR3 has 15 amino acids. The V gene's germline CDR1 is SGHAT and CDR2 FQNNGV. V dropped 2 bases and J dropped 6 bases, with 16 bases sitting between them.

Comment on this clonotype: This may be a read error, as it is one base from a much larger clone. The J gene is TRBJ1-5, the V gene TRBV6-6; no clear D. Germline values: CDR1 MNHNY, CDR2 SVGAGI (reference sequence). This CDR3 is 14 amino acids long. This chain's CDR3 is CVSSYVPGFQPQHF. The CDR3 region has the DNA TGTGTCAGCAGTTACGTCCCGGGGTTTCAGCCCCAGCATTTT.

The rearrangement joins TRBV27 to TRBJ2-1, with TRBD2 matching over 10 bases. This CDR3 region has 18 residues. Trimming took 2 bases from V and 9 from J; bases not matched to a gene: 16. Germline assignment: CDR1 MNHEY and CDR2 SMNVEV (reference sequence). The CDR3 sequence: CASSLKAIRAGGLGEQFF. CDR3 DNA sequence: TGTGCCAGCAGTTTAAAGGCCATCCGAGCGGGAGGGCTCGGTGAGCAGTTCTTC.

This clonotype was counted at least ten times. The genes are TRBV20-1 and TRBJ2-1; 7 bases map to TRBD2. Germline CDR1 and CDR2: DFQATT and SNEGSKA (reference sequence). This CDR3 is built from 18 residues. Germline trimming cut 6 bases from V and 10 bases from J; bases unmatched to any gene: 27. CDR3 sequence reads: CSAPWVGRESPSRGEQFF. DNA of the CDR3: TGCAGTGCCCCCTGGGTAGGGCGGGAGAGTCCTTCTCGCGGGGAGCAGTTCTTC.

The table lists this clonotype with many counts. The chain couples TRBV11-3 to TRBJ2-1; D unclear. The CDR3 consists of 14 residues. V lost 1 base, J lost 2 bases, and 6 bases lay in between. Germline CDR1 and CDR2: SGHNT and YENEEA. The CDR3 DNA is TGTGCCAGCAGCTTAGCCGGACCCTACAATGAGCAGTTCTTC. It encodes CASSLAGPYNEQFF. Supplemented by reference TRBV11-3 and TRBJ2-1, the full variable domain reads EAGVVQSPRYKIIEKKQPVAFWCNPISGHNTLYWYLQNLGQGPELLIRYENEEAVDDSQLPKDRFSAERLKGVDSTLKIQPAELGDSAVYLCASSLAGPYNEQFFGPGTRLTVL.

V and J are TRBV14 and TRBJ2-5; 7 bases align to TRBD1. CDR3 size: 15 residues. Germline assignment: CDR1 SGHDN and CDR2 FVKESK. Unmatched junction bases numbered 5, after V lost 0 bases and J lost 4 bases. Here the CDR3 reads CASSQEFDRAETQYF. The CDR3 DNA sequence: TGTGCCAGCAGCCAAGAGTTTGACAGGGCAGAGACCCAGTACTTC.

This sequence joins TRBV12-3 or TRBV12-4 and TRBJ2-2; D not certain. There are 14 residues in the CDR3. Trimming removed 7 bases at V and 0 bases at J, with 9 bases between. CDR3: CASIPTTNTGELFF. The CDR3 DNA is TGTGCCAGCATCCCGACAACGAACACCGGGGAGCTGTTTTTT.

This clonotype was seen at least ten times. The chain joins TRBV4-3 to TRBJ1-1; unclear D gene. There are 14 residues in the CDR3. The V end was cut by 3 bases, the J end by 1 base, with 9 bases between. Germline V lookup: CDR1 LGHNA, CDR2 YSLEER. CDR3 amino acids: CASSQLQRNTEAFF. CDR3 coding DNA: TGCGCCAGCAGCCAGCTTCAGAGGAACACTGAAGCTTTCTTT.

At least ten counts were recorded for this clonotype. The chain combines TRBV7-3 with TRBJ2-1; the D call may be TRBD1 or TRBD2 (5 bases each). Trimming removed 1 base from V and 6 bases from J, with 16 bases in between. The length of the CDR3 is 16 residues. Germline CDR1 is SGHTA and CDR2 is FQGTGA. The CDR3 DNA reads as TGTGCCAGCAGCTTAAATCGAGAGGGCAGGGCCAATGAGCAGTTCTTC. As protein: CASSLNREGRANEQFF.

The chain links TRBV2 to TRBJ2-2; 10 bases fit TRBD2. V gave up 6 bases and J gave up 7 bases; unmatched junction bases: 8. This CDR3 is built from 15 residues. Germline V gives CDR1 SNHLY, CDR2 FYNNEI. The CDR3 DNA reads as TGTGCCAGCAGCGGACTAGCGGAGGGGATCGGGGAGCTGTTTTTT. This sequence encodes CASSGLAEGIGELFF.

There are a few counts of this clonotype. The chain uses TRBV6-5 and TRBJ2-4; no firm D call. Deletions cut 2 bases from V and 2 bases from J, with 4 bases between. Germline lookup yields CDR1 MNHEY and CDR2 SVGAGI. This CDR3 comprises 13 residues. Written as DNA, the CDR3 is TGTGCCAGCAGTTACGGGCCCAAAAACATTCAGTACTTC. It codes for CASSYGPKNIQYF.

This clonotype was detected a few times. The chain recombines TRBV20-1 with TRBJ2-3, with 11 nucleotides matching TRBD2. Germline CDR1 is DFQATT and CDR2 is SNEGSKA (reference sequence). The CDR3 is 15 amino acids. The junction had 8 bases not matched to a gene; V was cut back by 6 bases and J by 3 bases. Written as DNA, the CDR3 is TGCAGTGCAACCCGACTAGCGGGAACAACAGATACGCAGTATTTT. Encoded protein: CSATRLAGTTDTQYF.

The chain joins TRBV28 to TRBJ1-5, with D unresolved. The CDR3 has 12 amino acids. The V gene lost 5 bases and the J gene lost 8 bases, with 10 bases spanning the gap. CDR1 and CDR2 from the germline V gene are MDHEN and SYDVKM. The chain's CDR3 is CASSPTPEPQHF. The CDR3 DNA follows: TGTGCCAGCAGTCCAACCCCGGAGCCCCAGCATTTT.

The rearrangement uses TRBV7-2 and TRBJ1-4; 8 bases align to TRBD1. Germline CDR1 and CDR2: SGHTA and FQGNSA. The CDR3 loop spans 14 amino acids. J lost 7 bases, V lost 2 bases, and 3 bases had no gene match. The CDR3 region is CASSLQGAGEKLFF. CDR3 DNA: TGTGCCAGCAGCTTACAGGGGGCAGGTGAAAAACTGTTTTTT.